Detailed here is one T cell receptor beta chain. The data were taken from a study of T cell changes during pregnancy in multiple sclerosis. The germline gives CDR1 SGHNT, CDR2 YYREEE (reference sequence). The CDR3 contains 11 residues. V lost 3 bases to trimming and J lost 10 bases, with 8 bases between them. Using immunoSEQ multiplex PCR, the repertoire was profiled, and TCRdb retains in-frame clones only, with some absent. The table has some 54,000 clones, about 92% seen once. This sequence joins TRBV5-4 and TRBJ2-1, with D possibly being TRBD2 (6 bases). The TCR originated in a female donor with multiple sclerosis, enrolled in a pregnancy study. Source: peripheral blood, taken after pregnancy. The CDR3 reads CASSWEEEQFF. In DNA form, the CDR3 reads TGTGCCAGCAGCTGGGAGGAAGAGCAGTTCTTC.